The rows below give T cell receptor beta chains drawn from one sample of a study of OX40 agonist ivuxolimab in advanced cancers. Assay used: immunoSEQ multiplex PCR; TCRdb lists only in-frame clones, some missing. The sample lists fewer than 100,000 clones; approximately 83% were seen once. This specimen consisted of CD4+ or CD8+ T cells sorted from blood, obtained in a trial of the OX40 agonist ivuxolimab. The receptors shown here come from an adult with an advanced solid tumor such as melanoma, head and neck, liver or kidney cancer. Both conserved end residues are part of each CDR3. Each record gives: J gene, D gene, clone size, V gene, CDR3 length, CDR3 DNA, CDR3 protein. D genes are given only for firm matches. Where a row states a size, it is once, few, many or the class of an expanded clone; other rows omit it.

TRBJ1-2 | . | . | TRBV7-2 | 15 | TGTGCCAGCAGCCCGACCCGGTACGGCGGCGGGGGCTACACCTTC | CASSPTRYGGGGYTF
TRBJ2-3 | . | . | TRBV6-1 | 15 | TGTGCCATCCGGGGATGGGGGGGACACACAGATACGCAGTATTTT | CAIRGWGGHTDTQYF
TRBJ2-1 | TRBD2 | . | TRBV4-2 | 18 | TGTGCCAGCAGCCAAGGAACGGGGGTGGTCGGGAGGGGCAATGAGCAGTTCTTC | CASSQGTGVVGRGNEQFF
TRBJ1-1 | . | . | TRBV7-2 | 12 | TGTGCCAGCAGCCTCTGGGGGGCTGAAGCTTTCTTT | CASSLWGAEAFF
TRBJ1-1 | . | once | TRBV5-4 | 13 | TGTGCCAGCAGCTTGAAGAGGAATACTGAAGCTTTCTTT | CASSLKRNTEAFF
TRBJ2-2 | . | . | TRBV7-9 | 14 | TGTGCCAGCAGCTCGGACTCGAACACCGGGGAGCTGTTTTTT | CASSSDSNTGELFF
TRBJ1-2 | . | . | TRBV5-1 | 15 | TGCGCCAGCAGCCCCCAGACGAATGCTAACTATGGCTACACCTTC | CASSPQTNANYGYTF
TRBJ2-4 | . | . | TRBV6-5 | 15 | TGTGCCAGCAGTGCCTCCGTCATAGCCAAAAACATTCAGTACTTC | CASSASVIAKNIQYF
TRBJ2-6 | TRBD1 | . | TRBV27 | 18 | TGTGCCAGCAGTCCCGGACAGGGGGTTTACTCTGGGGCCAACGTCCTGACTTTC | CASSPGQGVYSGANVLTF
TRBJ2-1 | TRBD2 | once | TRBV28 | 15 | TGTGCCAGCAGTGGGACTAGCGGGGGGCTCAATGAGCAGTTCTTC | CASSGTSGGLNEQFF
TRBJ2-1 | . | few | TRBV7-3 | 13 | TGTGCCAGCAGCTCCGACCCAGAGAATCGGAAGTTCTTC | CASSSDPENRKFF
TRBJ2-7 | . | . | TRBV5-1 | 13 | TGCGCCAGCAGCAAAGGGGACAACTACGAGCAGTACTTC | CASSKGDNYEQYF
TRBJ1-1 | . | . | TRBV7-2 | 13 | TGTGCCAGCAGCTCCGGGGGCAGGTTCGGTGCTTTCTTT | CASSSGGRFGAFF
TRBJ1-3 | . | . | TRBV4-1 | 15 | TGCGCCAGCAGCCCCAAGTGGAGTGCTGGAAACACCATATATTTT | CASSPKWSAGNTIYF
TRBJ2-2 | . | . | TRBV9 | 17 | TGTGCCAGCAGCGTAGCTTCTGGCGGAGCGAACACCGGGGAGCTGTTTTTT | CASSVASGGANTGELFF
TRBJ1-1 | TRBD1 | . | TRBV25-1 | 14 | TGTGCCAGCAGTGAATATAGGGGGCGGGGTGAAGCTTTCTTT | CASSEYRGRGEAFF
TRBJ1-4 | . | . | TRBV11-1 | 16 | TGTGCCAGCAGAAGAGGACGAGTTGCAACTAATGAAAAACTGTTTTTT | CASRRGRVATNEKLFF
TRBJ1-2 | . | . | TRBV9 | 15 | TGTGCCAGCAGCGCGGGTCCGGCAGGGAGCTATGGCTACACCTTC | CASSAGPAGSYGYTF
TRBJ2-7 | . | . | TRBV30 | 11 | TGTGCTTGCGGACACGGAAACAAGCAGTACTTC | CACGHGNKQYF
TRBJ2-7 | TRBD1 | . | TRBV29-1 | 14 | TGCAGCGCCATTCCCCGGGACAGTCAGTACGAGCAGTACTTC | CSAIPRDSQYEQYF
TRBJ1-1 | . | . | TRBV7-2 | 13 | TGTGCCAGCAGCTTAAGGGGGGAGGCTGAAGCTTTCTTT | CASSLRGEAEAFF
TRBJ1-1 | . | . | TRBV2 | 13 | TGTGCCAGCATGAAGGGTCCGAACACTGAAGCTTTCTTT | CASMKGPNTEAFF
TRBJ1-1 | . | medium-sized | TRBV11-3 | 13 | TGTGCCAGCAGCTTATCGGGGAGCACTGAAGCTTTCTTT | CASSLSGSTEAFF
TRBJ1-6 | . | few | TRBV4-1 | 14 | TGCGCCAGCAGCCAAGAGACAGGCAGACGGGCCCTCCACTTT | CASSQETGRRALHF
TRBJ2-5 | . | once | TRBV4-2 | 16 | TGTGCCAGCAGTTCAGGTATAGGGGGACATGAAGAGACCCAGTACTTC | CASSSGIGGHEETQYF
TRBJ1-1 | TRBD1 | . | TRBV18 | 16 | TGTGCCAGCTCCCCGGGACAGGGATTAATGAACACTGAAGCTTTCTTT | CASSPGQGLMNTEAFF
TRBJ2-2 | TRBD2 | . | TRBV28 | 15 | TGTGCCAGCAGTTTCCGGCAGGGAGGGACCGGGGAGCTGTTTTTT | CASSFRQGGTGELFF
TRBJ2-7 | . | . | TRBV10-3 | 14 | TGTGCCATCAGTGAGCGTGGGCTATCCTACGAGCAGTACTTC | CAISERGLSYEQYF
TRBJ2-3 | TRBD2 | . | TRBV5-6 | 11 | TGTGCCAGCAGCTACGGACTAGCGGTATTATTT | CASSYGLAVLF